Below, 2 T cell receptor beta chains from the same sample are listed, as sequenced in a study of human T cells and chemical hapten exposure. One entry per CDR3 protein results from TCRdb running MiXCR on the RACE reads. The sample has about 120,000 distinct CDR3 sequences; roughly 13% are singletons. The time point was: pre-sensitization, week 0. Noted treatment: therapeutic diphenylcyclopropenone sensitization with weekly scalp DPC. The specimen comprised whole blood, sampled in connection with sensitization to the hapten diphenylcyclopropenone (DPC). All receptors derive from a woman aged 18-29 years with alopecia areata. Some clones in this sample may be carry-over from other donors' samples.

The chain is built from TRBV20-1 and TRBJ2-7; 7 bases match TRBD1. CDR3 length: 14 amino acids. Germline values: CDR1 DFQATT, CDR2 SNEGSKA (reference sequence). V dropped 1 base and J dropped 4; count of bases not matched to a gene: 7. Written as DNA, the CDR3 is TGCAGTGCTAGAGTCGAACAGGGGAAGTACGAGCAGTACTTC. This codes for CSARVEQGKYEQYF.

This clonotype was detected many times. The V call is TRBV6-2 or TRBV6-3, the J call TRBJ2-2; D not certain. This CDR3 contains 12 residues. Germline CDR1 MNHEY, CDR2 SVGEGT. Trimming shortened V by 4 bases and J by 5 bases, and 5 bases separated the two germline ends. CDR3 residues: CASSLETGELFF. The CDR3 DNA reads TGTGCCAGCAGTTTAGAGACCGGGGAGCTGTTTTTT.